This TCR beta chain came from a study of OX40 agonist ivuxolimab in advanced cancers. The wider study: Of the patients, three showed partial responses, one with hepatocellular carcinoma and two with cutaneous melanoma. Points from the study as a whole: Also present in some nonresponders was a low level of normalized T-cell clonal expansion.

Concerning this clone: As yet, its antigen is unknown.

Clones were sequenced by immunoSEQ multiplex PCR, and TCRdb holds only the in-frame ones, with some missing. The table includes 65,000 to 80,000 clones, 90% detected once. The sequence was collected from an adult with an advanced solid tumor such as melanoma, head and neck, liver or kidney cancer. Sequencing used CD4+ or CD8+ T cells sorted from blood, obtained in a trial of the OX40 agonist ivuxolimab.

The CDR3 nucleotides read TGTGCCAGCAGCTTAACAGGGGGGAATCAGCCCCAGCATTTT. Amino acid sequence: CASSLTGGNQPQHF. The rearrangement joins TRBV7-2 to TRBJ1-5; 8 bases line up with TRBD1. This CDR3 has 14 residues. Unmatched junction bases numbered 1, after V lost 2 bases and J lost 4 bases. Per germline, CDR1 SGHTA and CDR2 FQGNSA.